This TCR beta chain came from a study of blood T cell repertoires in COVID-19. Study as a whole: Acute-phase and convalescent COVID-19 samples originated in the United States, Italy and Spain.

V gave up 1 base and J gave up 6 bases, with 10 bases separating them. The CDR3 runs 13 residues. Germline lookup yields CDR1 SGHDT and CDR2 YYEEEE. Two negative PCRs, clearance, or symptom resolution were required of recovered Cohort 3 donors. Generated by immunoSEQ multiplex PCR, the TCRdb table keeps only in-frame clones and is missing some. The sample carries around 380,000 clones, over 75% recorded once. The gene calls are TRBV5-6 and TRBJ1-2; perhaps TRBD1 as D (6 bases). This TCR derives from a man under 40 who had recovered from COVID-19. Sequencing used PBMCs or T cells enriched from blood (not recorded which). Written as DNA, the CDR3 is TGTGCCAGCAGCTTGTCGACAGGTCATGGCTACACCTTC. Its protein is CASSLSTGHGYTF.